The clone carrying this T cell receptor beta chain was seen a handful of times. This specimen comes from a study of T-cell reconstitution after alpha-beta-depleted transplantation in children. A library of TCRbeta sequences, prepared with unique molecular identifiers, was generated. TCRdb reanalysed the PCR reads using MiXCR and keeps one entry per CDR3 protein. The table shows some 590,000 distinct CDR3 sequences, with about 10% occurring only once. The V and J ends lost 2 bases and 2 bases, in that order; junction bases with no gene match: 3. Germline assignment: CDR1 SGHVS and CDR2 FNYEAQ. The length of the CDR3 is 16 residues.

This specimen was PBMCs from the stem cell graft donor, taken from the stem cell graft. This clonotype originated in a human donor who donated a stem cell graft to a child with acute myeloid leukemia. This chain joins TRBV7-6 and TRBJ2-2, with 9 bases aligning to TRBD2. Here the CDR3 reads CASSLRTSANTGELFF. The CDR3 coding sequence is TGTGCCAGCAGCTTAAGGACTAGCGCAAACACCGGGGAGCTGTTTTTT.